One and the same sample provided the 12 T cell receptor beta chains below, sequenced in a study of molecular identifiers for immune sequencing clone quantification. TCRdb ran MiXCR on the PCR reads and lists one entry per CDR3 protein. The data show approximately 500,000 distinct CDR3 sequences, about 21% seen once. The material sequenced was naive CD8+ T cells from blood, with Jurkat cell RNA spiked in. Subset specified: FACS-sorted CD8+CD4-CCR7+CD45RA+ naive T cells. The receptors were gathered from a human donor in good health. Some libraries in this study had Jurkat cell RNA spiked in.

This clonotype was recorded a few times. The CDR3 here is CASSTLKQGRYEQYF. CDR3 nucleotides: TGTGCCAGCAGCACTCTTAAACAGGGACGATACGAGCAGTACTTC. V gene TRBV21-1 combines with J gene TRBJ2-7; the tabulated D call, TRBD1, remains unverified against the DNA. TRBV21-1 is labeled a pseudogene. This CDR3 region has 15 residues.

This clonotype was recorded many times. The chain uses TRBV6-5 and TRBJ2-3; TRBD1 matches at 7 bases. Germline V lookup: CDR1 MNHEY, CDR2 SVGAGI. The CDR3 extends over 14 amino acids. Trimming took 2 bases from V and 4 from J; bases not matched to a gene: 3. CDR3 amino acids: CASSYRQGADTQYF. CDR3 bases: TGTGCCAGCAGTTACCGCCAGGGGGCAGATACGCAGTATTTT.

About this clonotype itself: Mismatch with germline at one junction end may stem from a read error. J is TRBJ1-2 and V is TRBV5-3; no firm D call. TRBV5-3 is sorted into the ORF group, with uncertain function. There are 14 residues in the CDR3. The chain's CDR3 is CASSLGVGDYSYTF. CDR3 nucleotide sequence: TGTGCCAGCAGCTTGGGAGTAGGAGACTATAGCTACACCTTC.

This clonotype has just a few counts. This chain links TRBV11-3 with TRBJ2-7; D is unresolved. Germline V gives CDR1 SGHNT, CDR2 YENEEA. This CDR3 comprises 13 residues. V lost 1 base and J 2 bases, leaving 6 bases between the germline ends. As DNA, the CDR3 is TGTGCCAGCAGCTTAGCATATACCTACGAGCAGTACTTC. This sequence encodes CASSLAYTYEQYF.

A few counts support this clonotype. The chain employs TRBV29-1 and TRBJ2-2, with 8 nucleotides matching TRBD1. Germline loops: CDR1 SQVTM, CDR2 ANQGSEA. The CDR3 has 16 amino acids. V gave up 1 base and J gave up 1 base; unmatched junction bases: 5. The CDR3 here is CSVEGAGGLNTGELFF. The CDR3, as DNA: TGCAGCGTTGAAGGCGCAGGGGGCTTGAACACCGGGGAGCTGTTTTTT.

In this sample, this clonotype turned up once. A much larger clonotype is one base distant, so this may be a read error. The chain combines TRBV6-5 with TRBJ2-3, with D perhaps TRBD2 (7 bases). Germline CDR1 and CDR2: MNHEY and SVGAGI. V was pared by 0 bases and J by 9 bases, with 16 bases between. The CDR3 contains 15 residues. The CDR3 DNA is TGTGCCAGCAGTTACTCTGGGGGGGGGGCAGGAACGCAGTATTTT. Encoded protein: CASSYSGGGAGTQYF.

CDR3 coding DNA: TGTGCCAGCAGTTTAGGGGCGACACCCCAGGGGGGGGTTGGCACCGGGGAGCTGTTTTTT. Translated, it gives CASSLGATPQGGVGTGELFF. The rearrangement links TRBV12-3 or TRBV12-4 to TRBJ2-2, with D possibly called TRBD1 or TRBD2 (7 bases each). Trimming left V 1 base short and J 4 bases short, with 25 bases between. The CDR3 runs 20 residues.

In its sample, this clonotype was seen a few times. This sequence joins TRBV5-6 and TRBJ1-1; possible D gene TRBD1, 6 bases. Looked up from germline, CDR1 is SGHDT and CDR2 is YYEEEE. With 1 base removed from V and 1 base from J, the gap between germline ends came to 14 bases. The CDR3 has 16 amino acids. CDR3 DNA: TGTGCCAGCAGCTTGTCCTGGGGGGGGCCGAACACTGAAGCTTTCTTT. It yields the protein CASSLSWGGPNTEAFF.

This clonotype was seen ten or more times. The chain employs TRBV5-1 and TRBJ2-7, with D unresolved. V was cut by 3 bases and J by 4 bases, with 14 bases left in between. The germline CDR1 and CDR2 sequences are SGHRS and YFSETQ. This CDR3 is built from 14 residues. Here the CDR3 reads CASSSTGATYEQYF. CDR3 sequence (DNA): TGCGCCAGCAGCTCCACGGGCGCGACTTACGAGCAGTACTTC.

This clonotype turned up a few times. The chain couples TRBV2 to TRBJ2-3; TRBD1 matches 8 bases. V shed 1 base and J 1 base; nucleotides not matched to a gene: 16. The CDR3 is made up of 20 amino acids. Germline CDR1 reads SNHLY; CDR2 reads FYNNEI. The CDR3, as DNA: TGTGCCAGCAGTGAAGTGATCACAGGGGGACAGTGGGGGCGCACAGATACGCAGTATTTT. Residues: CASSEVITGGQWGRTDTQYF.

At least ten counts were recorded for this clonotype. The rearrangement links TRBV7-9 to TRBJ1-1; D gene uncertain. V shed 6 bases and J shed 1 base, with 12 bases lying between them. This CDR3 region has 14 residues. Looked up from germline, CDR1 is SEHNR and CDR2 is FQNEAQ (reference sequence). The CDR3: CASSQVTTNTEAFF. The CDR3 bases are TGTGCCAGCAGTCAAGTGACAACGAACACTGAAGCTTTCTTT.

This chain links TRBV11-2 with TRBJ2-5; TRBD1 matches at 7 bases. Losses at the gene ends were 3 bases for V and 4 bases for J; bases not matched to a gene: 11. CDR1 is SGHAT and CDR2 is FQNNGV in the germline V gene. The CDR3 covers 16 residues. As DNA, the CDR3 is TGTGCCAGCAGCTTCGGGACAGCCCCCTCGGGAGAGACCCAGTACTTC. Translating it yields CASSFGTAPSGETQYF.